This T cell receptor beta chain appears in the sequencing data of a study of CD8+ T cells in alopecia areata. Across the study: Tofacitinib dosing lasted 6 to 18 months, which was then followed by 6 months off drug.

The CDR3 spans 14 residues. Per the germline V gene, CDR1 is MNHEY and CDR2 is SVGAGI. With V trimmed by 7 bases and J by 2 bases, 5 bases remained unmatched. As for this clone: What it recognizes is unknown.

Study-wide results and caveats: Association of baseline CD8+ expansion with response is uncertain owing to one nonresponder. Tofacitinib significantly brought down scalp clonality and expanded CD8+ clones among top 100.

cDNA serving as the sequencing template came from extracted, reverse transcribed RNA. Clones were sequenced by immunoSEQ multiplex PCR, and TCRdb holds only the in-frame ones, with some missing. Of some 5,400 clones listed, about two thirds were seen once; the top ten hold 12%. The treatment: oral pan-JAK inhibitor, 5-10 mg twice daily. Alopecia areata patients gave lesional scalp punch biopsies and peripheral blood samples. The TCR was taken from a human donor with alopecia areata. J is TRBJ2-1 and V is TRBV6-5; the match to TRBD2 covers 7 bases. The sequenced sample was skin, obtained at week 24, from a patient treated with tofacitinib. This CDR3 is CASTHGGTYNEQFF. CDR3 bases: TGTGCCAGCACTCACGGGGGGACCTACAATGAGCAGTTCTTC.